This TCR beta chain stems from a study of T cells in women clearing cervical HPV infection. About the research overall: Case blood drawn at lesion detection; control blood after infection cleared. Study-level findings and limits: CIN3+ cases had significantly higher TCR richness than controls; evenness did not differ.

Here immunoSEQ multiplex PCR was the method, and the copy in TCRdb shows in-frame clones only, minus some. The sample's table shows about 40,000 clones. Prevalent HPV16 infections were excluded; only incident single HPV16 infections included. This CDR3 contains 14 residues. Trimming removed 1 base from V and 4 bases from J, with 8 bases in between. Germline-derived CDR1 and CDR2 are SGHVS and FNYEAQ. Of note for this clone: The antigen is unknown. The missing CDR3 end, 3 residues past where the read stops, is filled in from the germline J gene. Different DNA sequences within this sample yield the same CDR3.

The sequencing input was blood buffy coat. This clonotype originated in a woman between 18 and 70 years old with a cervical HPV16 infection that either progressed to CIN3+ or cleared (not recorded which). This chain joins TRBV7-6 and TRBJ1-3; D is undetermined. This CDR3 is CASSLGASGNTIYF. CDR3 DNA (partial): TGTGCCAGCAGCTTAGGGGCATCCGGAAACACC.